Below are 25 T cell receptor beta chains sequenced from a single sample in a study of CD8 T cells in ankylosing spondylitis. TCRdb re-analysed the 5' RACE reads in MiXCR, keeping a single row per CDR3 protein. The sample has 250,000 to 350,000 distinct CDR3 sequences; 20% to 25% are singletons. Source material: blood, either unsorted or a sorted T cell fraction (not recorded which). Receptor source: a female donor with ankylosing spondylitis or in good health (not recorded which).

The chain uses TRBV11-3 and TRBJ2-1, with 11 bases matching TRBD2. In germline, CDR1 is SGHNT, CDR2 YENEEA. The CDR3 is 16 residues long. J gave up 5 bases and V 3 bases, and 6 bases lay outside the gene matches. The CDR3 here is CASSFSGTSGDNEQFF. The CDR3 coding sequence is TGTGCCAGCAGCTTCTCCGGGACTAGCGGAGACAATGAGCAGTTCTTC.

A few counts support this clonotype. The chain carries TRBV20-1 and TRBJ2-7; 9 nucleotides match TRBD2. V gave up 6 bases and J gave up 2 bases; unmatched junction bases: 5. The length of the CDR3 is 13 residues. Germline V gives CDR1 DFQATT, CDR2 SNEGSKA (reference sequence). The CDR3, as DNA: TGCAGTGCCGGTGGGACTAGCCCCTACGAGCAGTACTTC. Amino acids: CSAGGTSPYEQYF.

The table lists this clonotype with a few counts. This chain connects TRBV20-1 to TRBJ2-5; 8 bases are a match to TRBD1. CDR1 and CDR2 (germline): DFQATT, SNEGSKA (reference sequence). This CDR3 comprises 15 residues. Germline trimming cut 6 bases from V and 0 bases from J; bases unmatched to any gene: 9. CDR3 sequence: CSASPRTGYQETQYF. CDR3 DNA sequence: TGCAGTGCCAGCCCCCGGACAGGGTACCAAGAGACCCAGTACTTC.

This clonotype has a handful of counts. The chain joins TRBV10-3 to TRBJ1-4; unclear D gene. Germline V gives CDR1 ENHRY, CDR2 SYGVKD. This CDR3 region has 14 residues. V dropped 4 bases and J dropped 10 bases, with 16 bases sitting between them. CDR3 in amino acids: CAISGEPGLRKLFF. The DNA of the CDR3 is TGTGCCATCAGTGGTGAACCGGGTTTGAGAAAACTGTTTTTT.

The chain combines TRBV6-2 or TRBV6-3 with TRBJ2-7, with 9 positions matching TRBD2. CDR3 length: 14 residues. J gave up 0 bases and V 7 bases, and 4 bases lay outside the gene matches. The germline CDR1 and CDR2 sequences are MNHEY and SVGEGT. CDR3 in amino acids: CASTGLARSYEQYF. The CDR3 nucleotides read TGTGCCAGCACAGGACTAGCGCGCTCCTACGAGCAGTACTTC.

This clonotype was observed a few times. The rearrangement uses TRBV9 and TRBJ2-1, with unresolved D. The V end was cut by 4 bases, the J end by 5 bases, with 16 bases between. The CDR3 spans 15 residues. The V gene's germline CDR1 is SGDLS and CDR2 YYNGEE. CDR3 amino acids: CASSTRRSTHNEQFF. The DNA for the CDR3 is TGTGCCAGCAGCACCCGTAGGTCGACACACAATGAGCAGTTCTTC.

The chain is built from TRBV20-1 and TRBJ2-7, with TRBD2 matching over 16 bases. CDR1 is DFQATT, CDR2 SNEGSKA, per germline (reference sequence). The length of the CDR3 is 17 residues. The J segment lost 4 bases and the V segment lost 3 bases, leaving 9 bases of the junction unmatched. CDR3 protein: CSASGGLAGGFWYEQYF. The CDR3 coding sequence is TGCAGTGCTAGCGGGGGACTAGCGGGAGGGTTTTGGTACGAGCAGTACTTC.

This chain uses TRBV6-2 or TRBV6-3 with TRBJ2-1; D remains unclear. The germline V gene encodes CDR1 MNHEY and CDR2 SVGEGT. This CDR3 has 17 amino acids. Trimming left V 7 bases short and J 2 bases short, with 21 bases between. The CDR3 coding sequence is TGTGCCAGCACCGACCCGTCCTCTAGTCACCCCTACAATGAGCAGTTCTTC. Translation: CASTDPSSSHPYNEQFF.

The chain is built from TRBV6-1 and TRBJ2-1; 9 positions match TRBD1. In germline, CDR1 is MNHNS, CDR2 SASEGT. The length of the CDR3 is 16 residues. V lost 6 bases to trimming and J lost 8 bases; unmatched junction nucleotides: 14. The CDR3 bases are TGTGCCAGCAGCCGGGGGACAGGGTTGGACTTGGATGAGCAGTTCTTC. It translates to CASSRGTGLDLDEQFF.

This clonotype showed up just a few times. This chain joins TRBV6-2 or TRBV6-3 and TRBJ2-3; D is uncertain. The V end was cut by 7 bases, the J end by 0 bases, with 11 bases between. Germline V gene data show CDR1 as MNHEY and CDR2 as SVGEGT. CDR3 length: 14 residues. CDR3 protein: CASTYKSSTDTQYF. The CDR3 DNA reads as TGTGCCAGCACCTACAAGTCTAGCACAGATACGCAGTATTTT.

The chain uses TRBV29-1 and TRBJ2-1; 12 bases align to TRBD2. Germline assignment: CDR1 SQVTM and CDR2 ANQGSEA. The CDR3 sequence is 18 residues long. After removal of 2 bases from V and 8 bases from J, the junction contained 16 bases not matched to a gene. CDR3 sequence: CSVENLAGGPRARYEQFF. The DNA of the CDR3 is TGCAGCGTTGAAAACCTAGCGGGAGGGCCCCGGGCAAGGTATGAGCAGTTCTTC.

The rearrangement uses TRBV4-3 and TRBJ1-2; D not resolved. V lost 2 bases to trimming and J lost 0 bases, with 13 bases between them. Germline V lookup: CDR1 LGHNA, CDR2 YSLEER. This CDR3 has 16 residues. The CDR3 sequence is CASSQRYREPNYGYTF. The DNA of the CDR3 is TGCGCCAGCAGCCAAAGGTATCGGGAGCCTAACTATGGCTACACCTTC.

This clonotype was counted at least ten times. This chain uses TRBV6-2 or TRBV6-3 with TRBJ2-1; perhaps D is TRBD1 or TRBD2 (6 bases each). The germline V gene encodes CDR1 MNHEY and CDR2 SVGEGT. Trimming left V 0 bases short and J 3 bases short, with 15 bases between. The CDR3 totals 17 residues. For the CDR3, the DNA is TGTGCCAGCAGTTACTCACCCCCCGGGGGCCTCTACAATGAGCAGTTCTTC. Translating it yields CASSYSPPGGLYNEQFF.

This clonotype was seen a few times. The V gene is TRBV7-9, the J gene TRBJ1-1, with no clear D. V was pared by 5 bases and J by 11 bases, with 15 bases between. There are 12 residues in the CDR3. Germline V gene sequence: CDR1 SEHNR, CDR2 FQNEAQ (reference sequence). The CDR3, as DNA: TGTGCCAGCAGCATCAGCAGTTTGGAGGCTTTCTTT. Its protein product is CASSISSLEAFF.

The V gene is TRBV30, the J gene TRBJ2-7; 8 bases fit TRBD2. This CDR3 spans 15 amino acids. The germline V gene encodes CDR1 GTSNPN and CDR2 SVGIG (reference sequence). Trimming cost V 1 base and J 4 bases; bases outside gene matches: 9. In DNA form, the CDR3 reads TGTGCCTGGAGTGCCAGTATGAGCGGGAGTTACGAGCAGTACTTC. Residues: CAWSASMSGSYEQYF. Variable domain in full (rest from reference TRBV30 and TRBJ2-7): SQTIHQWPATLVQPVGSPLSLECTVEGTSNPNLYWYRQAAGRGLQLLFYSVGIGQISSEVPQNLSASRPQDRQFILSSKKLLLSDSGFYLCAWSASMSGSYEQYFGPGTRLTVT.

This clonotype was detected only a few times. This chain links TRBV6-4 with TRBJ2-1, with TRBD1 as a possible D gene (6 bases). V was shortened by 5 bases and J by 6 bases, with 17 bases between the two germline ends. The CDR3 is 15 amino acids. CDR1 and CDR2 (germline): MRHNA, SNTAGT. For the CDR3, the DNA is TGTGCCAGCAGTTCACAGGGTGTTTCGGGCAATGAGCAGTTCTTC. This translates into CASSSQGVSGNEQFF.

This clonotype has a handful of counts. This chain connects TRBV10-1 to TRBJ1-6; 9 bases agree with TRBD1. CDR3 length equals 16 residues. CDR1 and CDR2 from the germline V gene are WNHNN and SYGVQD (reference sequence). J lost 8 bases, V lost 0 bases, and 5 bases had no gene match. The CDR3 region is CASSESAGTGHSPLHF. CDR3 in DNA: TGCGCCAGCAGTGAGTCTGCCGGGACAGGGCATTCACCCCTCCACTTT.

Many counts were recorded for this clonotype. J is TRBJ1-1 and V is TRBV12-3 or TRBV12-4; 8 bases align to TRBD1. This CDR3 spans 14 amino acids. After removal of 3 bases from V and 8 bases from J, the junction contained 8 bases not matched to a gene. The CDR3 reads CASSLAGGRYEAFF. CDR3 sequence (DNA): TGTGCCAGCAGTTTGGCAGGGGGCCGGTACGAAGCTTTCTTT.

The chain recombines TRBV11-2 with TRBJ2-3; 8 bases line up with TRBD2. The trim removed 5 bases at V and 4 bases at J, leaving 5 bases unmatched. The CDR3 extends over 14 amino acids. Germline V gives CDR1 SGHAT, CDR2 FQNNGV. CDR3 sequence: CASSIGRAPDTQYF. The CDR3 nucleotides read TGTGCCAGCAGCATCGGGAGGGCCCCAGATACGCAGTATTTT.

This clonotype was counted many times. This rearrangement joins TRBV7-9 to TRBJ2-1; weak D call: TRBD2 (5 bases). Germline V gene lookup returns CDR1 SEHNR and CDR2 FQNEAQ (reference sequence). V was cut by 1 base and J by 0 bases, with 10 bases left in between. The CDR3 is 16 residues long. Here the CDR3 reads CASSLVVGSSYNEQFF. In DNA, the CDR3 is TGTGCCAGCAGCTTAGTCGTGGGGAGCTCCTACAATGAGCAGTTCTTC.

This clonotype has a count of ten or more. This rearrangement joins TRBV12-3 or TRBV12-4 to TRBJ1-2; D gene unclear. The V and J ends lost 2 bases and 0 bases respectively, with 13 bases between them. The CDR3 loop spans 16 amino acids. DNA of the CDR3: TGTGCCAGCAGTTTAATAGGTCTTAGAGCTAACTATGGCTACACCTTC. Protein product: CASSLIGLRANYGYTF.

This clonotype was detected ten times or more. V and J are TRBV5-1 and TRBJ1-1; 8 bases map to TRBD1. The CDR3 sequence is 14 residues long. Looked up from germline, CDR1 is SGHRS and CDR2 is YFSETQ. V lost 4 bases to trimming and J lost 4 bases; unmatched junction nucleotides: 6. CDR3: CASSPRTGSTEAFF. In nucleotides, the CDR3 is TGCGCCAGCAGCCCCCGGACAGGGAGCACTGAAGCTTTCTTT.

The V and J genes are TRBV20-1 and TRBJ1-1, with D uncertain. Looked up from germline, CDR1 is DFQATT and CDR2 is SNEGSKA (reference sequence). This CDR3 contains 13 residues. The V end was cut by 0 bases, the J end by 5 bases, with 10 bases between. CDR3 residues: CSARDPRGTEAFF. The CDR3 coding sequence is TGCAGTGCTAGAGATCCCCGGGGTACTGAAGCTTTCTTT.

This clonotype was seen a handful of times. CDR3 sequence: CSARLGLASDTQYF. CDR3 sequence (DNA): TGCAGTGCTAGGTTGGGACTAGCTTCAGATACGCAGTATTTT. J is TRBJ2-3 and V is TRBV20-1, with 9 bases aligning to TRBD2. Germline CDR1 and CDR2: DFQATT and SNEGSKA (reference sequence). There are 14 residues in the CDR3. Germline trimming cut 3 bases from V and 4 bases from J; bases unmatched to any gene: 5.

This clonotype was picked up a small number of times. This chain joins TRBV6-5 and TRBJ1-1; D is possibly TRBD1 (5 bases). The V gene lost 0 bases and the J gene lost 4 bases, with 12 bases spanning the gap. The germline CDR1 and CDR2 sequences are MNHEY and SVGAGI. The CDR3 covers 15 residues. CDR3 sequence reads: CASSYSRDHGTEAFF. In DNA form, the CDR3 reads TGTGCCAGCAGTTACTCTAGGGACCACGGCACTGAAGCTTTCTTT.